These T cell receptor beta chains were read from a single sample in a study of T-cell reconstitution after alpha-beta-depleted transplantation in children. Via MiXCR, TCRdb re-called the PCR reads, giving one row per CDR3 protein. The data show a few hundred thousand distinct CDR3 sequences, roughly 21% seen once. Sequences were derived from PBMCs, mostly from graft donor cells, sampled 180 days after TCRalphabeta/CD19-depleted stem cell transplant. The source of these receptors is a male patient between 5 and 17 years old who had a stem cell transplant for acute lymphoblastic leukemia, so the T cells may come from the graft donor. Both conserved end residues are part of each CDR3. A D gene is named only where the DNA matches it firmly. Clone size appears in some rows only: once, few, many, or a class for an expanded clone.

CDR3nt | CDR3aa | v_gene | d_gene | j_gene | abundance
TGTGCCAGCAGTTTTAGGGGGGTGAGGACCGGGGAGCTGTTTTTT | CASSFRGVRTGELFF | TRBV27 | . | TRBJ2-2 | few
TGTGCCAGCAGAACCCTAGCGGGAGGGCTCCAAGAGACCCAGTACTTC | CASRTLAGGLQETQYF | TRBV27 | TRBD2 | TRBJ2-5 | few
TGTGCCAGCAACACAGATTCCTACGAGCAGTACTTC | CASNTDSYEQYF | TRBV6-6 | . | TRBJ2-7 | .
TGTGCCAGCAGTTTATCTCCCCTCATAGGGCCCCAGCATTTT | CASSLSPLIGPQHF | TRBV27 | . | TRBJ1-5 | few
TGTGCCAGCTCACCCCTAGGACAGGGGTGGAGAGAGACCCAGTACTTC | CASSPLGQGWRETQYF | TRBV18 | TRBD1 | TRBJ2-5 | once
TGTGCCAGCAGTTTAATTCCTCCGGGACTAGCGGGAGGGCCTTCCTACGAGCAGTACTTC | CASSLIPPGLAGGPSYEQYF | TRBV27 | TRBD2 | TRBJ2-7 | .
TGCGCCAGCAGCTTCAAGCCTAAGGGCTACGGCGGAGAGACCCAGTACTTC | CASSFKPKGYGGETQYF | TRBV5-1 | . | TRBJ2-5 | many
TGTGCCAGCAGCTCGTGGGGTCACAGGGGGCCGTCGTATCAGCCCCAGCATTTT | CASSSWGHRGPSYQPQHF | TRBV11-1 | TRBD1 | TRBJ1-5 | .
TGTGCCAGCAGCCTGGGACTTCTGGGGCTGAACACTGAAGCTTTCTTT | CASSLGLLGLNTEAFF | TRBV7-9 | . | TRBJ1-1 | .
TGTGCCAGCAAGGGGGGATCAGAGACCCAGTACTTC | CASKGGSETQYF | TRBV12-3/TRBV12-4 | . | TRBJ2-5 | few
TGTGCCAGCAGTTACTCGCGATATGAAAAACTGTTTTTT | CASSYSRYEKLFF | TRBV6-6 | . | TRBJ1-4 | .
TGTGCCAGCAGCTTTCTGGGTGGTCGTGATACGCAGTATTTT | CASSFLGGRDTQYF | TRBV7-9 | . | TRBJ2-3 | .
TGCGCCAGCAGCTTGTACCAGCGGAGAAGGAGCAATGAGCAGTTCTTC | CASSLYQRRRSNEQFF | TRBV5-1 | . | TRBJ2-1 | few
TGTGCCAGCAAACGGTATTACCGGGACGCCGTTAATGAAAAACTGTTTTTT | CASKRYYRDAVNEKLFF | TRBV6-1 | . | TRBJ1-4 | many
TGCAGTGCTGCTACAGCCGAGCAGTACTTC | CSAATAEQYF | TRBV20-1 | . | TRBJ2-7 | once
TGTGCCAGCAGCTTAACGCCAGGGTTTAGCTCTGGGGCCAACGTCCTGACTTTC | CASSLTPGFSSGANVLTF | TRBV7-3 | . | TRBJ2-6 | few
TGTGCCAGCAGCTTAACGGGACAGTATAATTCACCCCTCCACTTT | CASSLTGQYNSPLHF | TRBV7-2 | TRBD1 | TRBJ1-6 | .
TGTGCCAGCAGCGTAGAGGACAGGTTATCGAAGGTCAACACTGAAGCTTTCTTT | CASSVEDRLSKVNTEAFF | TRBV9 | TRBD1 | TRBJ1-1 | .
TGTGCCAGCAGCGTCGGGACAGCTGATCAGCCCCAGCATTTT | CASSVGTADQPQHF | TRBV11-2 | TRBD1 | TRBJ1-5 | few
TGTGCCAGCAGCCCCTTCAGGCCTGGCTCTGGAAACACCATATATTTT | CASSPFRPGSGNTIYF | TRBV7-3 | . | TRBJ1-3 | .
TGTGCCAGCAGTTTTTTTAGCGGGACGGTCACCGGGGAGCTGTTTTTT | CASSFFSGTVTGELFF | TRBV12-3/TRBV12-4 | TRBD2 | TRBJ2-2 | many
TGTGCCTGGAGTCTGGACATCTCCGATACGCAGTATTTT | CAWSLDISDTQYF | TRBV30 | . | TRBJ2-3 | few
TGTGCCAGCACCCCAGCAGGATTCGATATGAACACTGAAGCTTTCTTT | CASTPAGFDMNTEAFF | TRBV4-2 | . | TRBJ1-1 | few
TGCGCCAGCAGCCAAGGGCGGCCACTCTACTCTGGAAACACCATATATTTT | CASSQGRPLYSGNTIYF | TRBV4-1 | . | TRBJ1-3 | .
TGTGCCAGCAGCGTAGCAGGGAAGGGGGATACGCAGTATTTT | CASSVAGKGDTQYF | TRBV9 | . | TRBJ2-3 | few
TGTGCCAGCAGCGCGGGACAGGGGAACACCGGGGAGCTGTTTTTT | CASSAGQGNTGELFF | TRBV9 | TRBD1 | TRBJ2-2 | many
TGTGCCAGCAGCGGACCGGGAGCCAGATATGGCTACACCTTC | CASSGPGARYGYTF | TRBV9 | . | TRBJ1-2 | .
TGTGCCAGTAACAAGCGGGAGGGCCTCAATGAGCAGTTCTTC | CASNKREGLNEQFF | TRBV19 | TRBD2 | TRBJ2-1 | .
TGCGCCAGCAGTGCCCTCCGGGTCGAACTTTACAATGAGCAGTTCTTC | CASSALRVELYNEQFF | TRBV10-1 | . | TRBJ2-1 | .
TGTGCCAGCAGCCGGGGGACCCAGTCGCCCCAAGAGACCCAGTACTTC | CASSRGTQSPQETQYF | TRBV3-1 | . | TRBJ2-5 | .
TGCAGTGCTAGTCATCAGGTCCCGGGAGATACGCAGTATTTT | CSASHQVPGDTQYF | TRBV20-1 | . | TRBJ2-3 | .
TGTGCCAGCAGCCAAGATCTGGAGATCTCCTACAATGAGCAGTTCTTC | CASSQDLEISYNEQFF | TRBV4-2 | . | TRBJ2-1 | few
TGCAGTGCTATCCGAGCGGGAGTCTCCTACAATGAGCAGTTCTTC | CSAIRAGVSYNEQFF | TRBV20-1 | TRBD2 | TRBJ2-1 | .
TGTGCCAGCATGCCACTGCTTGGGGCGAACACTGAAGCTTTCTTT | CASMPLLGANTEAFF | TRBV27 | . | TRBJ1-1 | .
TGCAGTGCTAGATCAGGGGGATCACCCCTCCACTTT | CSARSGGSPLHF | TRBV20-1 | TRBD1 | TRBJ1-6 | few
TGTGCCACCAGCAGAGATCGGGACAATGAGCAGTTCTTC | CATSRDRDNEQFF | TRBV15 | . | TRBJ2-1 | .
TGTGCCAGCAGTCTAGATGGGGGACTCTCCTACGAGCAGTACTTC | CASSLDGGLSYEQYF | TRBV12-3/TRBV12-4 | . | TRBJ2-7 | .
TGCAGTGCTAGGGACAGCAAGGCTTCAACTAATGAAAAACTGTTTTTT | CSARDSKASTNEKLFF | TRBV20-1 | . | TRBJ1-4 | few
TGCGCCAGCAGCTTGGAGGTCAGTGAAGAAAAACTGTTTTTT | CASSLEVSEEKLFF | TRBV5-1 | . | TRBJ1-4 | few
TGTGCCAGCAGCGTGAGTGTCTACGAGCAGTACTTC | CASSVSVYEQYF | TRBV21-1 | . | TRBJ2-7 | .
TGCGCCAGCAGCTTGACAGGGGCAGGCGAGCAGTACTTC | CASSLTGAGEQYF | TRBV5-1 | TRBD1 | TRBJ2-7 | many